What follows is one T cell receptor (beta chain) and its context. Its antigen remains unidentified. Germline is not matched at one junction end, which may reflect a read error. Other DNA sequences of this sample code for an identical CDR3. The CDR3 has 12 residues. The V gene's germline CDR1 is SGHRS and CDR2 YFSETQ. The sample is drawn from a study of cytomegalovirus exposure and HLA in healthy donors. Findings and caveats of the study: TCR beta chains numbering more than 150 were designated cytomegalovirus-associated.

Vbeta (60) and Jbeta (13) primers were used in the PCR. Measured with immunoSEQ multiplex PCR; TCRdb has only the in-frame clones, and not every one. The table shows fewer than 200,000 clones, with about 13% occurring only once. Sequenced sample: PBMCs. The V call is TRBV5-1, the J call TRBJ1-1; no clear D gene. The sequence was obtained from a man in his fifties in good health and CMV-seropositive. CDR3: CASSLDEGSAFF. Written as DNA, the CDR3 is TGCGCAAGCAGCTTGGACGAGGGATCAGCTTTCTTT.